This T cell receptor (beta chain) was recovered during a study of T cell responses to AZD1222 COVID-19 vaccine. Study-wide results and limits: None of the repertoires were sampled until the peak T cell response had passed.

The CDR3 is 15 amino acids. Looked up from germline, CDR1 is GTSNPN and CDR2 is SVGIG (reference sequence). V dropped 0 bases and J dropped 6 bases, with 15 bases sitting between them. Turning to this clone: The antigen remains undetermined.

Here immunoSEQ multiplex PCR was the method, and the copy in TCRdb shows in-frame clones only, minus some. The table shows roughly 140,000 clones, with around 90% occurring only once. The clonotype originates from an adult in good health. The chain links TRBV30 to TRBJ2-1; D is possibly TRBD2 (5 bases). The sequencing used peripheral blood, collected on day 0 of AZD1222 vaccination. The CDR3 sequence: CAWSVGSSLANEQFF. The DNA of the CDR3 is TGTGCCTGGAGTGTAGGGTCTAGCCTGGCCAATGAGCAGTTCTTC.